Shown below are 24 T cell receptor beta chains from a single sample sequenced in a study of T-cell memory formation after mild COVID-19. TCRdb re-analysed the 5' RACE reads in MiXCR, keeping a single row per CDR3 protein. The sample has 450,000 to 650,000 distinct CDR3 sequences, around 17% seen once. The sample comprised PBMCs or a T cell subset sorted from them (not recorded which). The receptor set was obtained from an adult woman who had mild COVID-19 (a few samples of this study predate the infection). Cell type and time point are not known.

The V and J genes are TRBV12-3 or TRBV12-4 and TRBJ1-1, with D possibly being TRBD1 (6 bases). CDR3 size: 15 residues. V was clipped by 2 bases and J by 4 bases, with 14 bases between them. CDR3 sequence (DNA): TGTGCCAGCAGTTTAAGGGGGACACTGACCACTGAAGCTTTCTTT. It specifies CASSLRGTLTTEAFF.

This clonotype occurred many times. The genes are TRBV9 and TRBJ2-1; D is undetermined. V was pared by 1 base and J by 7 bases, with 9 bases between. The length of the CDR3 is 13 residues. Germline V gene lookup returns CDR1 SGDLS and CDR2 YYNGEE. This chain's CDR3 is CASSVSSQNEQFF. CDR3 nucleotides: TGTGCCAGCAGCGTATCTAGTCAGAATGAGCAGTTCTTC.

This clonotype was counted between two and nine times. The chain couples TRBV7-2 to TRBJ2-3; D perhaps matches TRBD2 (6 bases). The germline V gene has CDR1 SGHTA and CDR2 FQGNSA. CDR3 length equals 14 residues. Between the trimmed V and J ends, which lost 3 bases and 7 bases, there was a span of 14 bases. The DNA of the CDR3 is TGTGCCAGCAGCTTCAACCCACTAGCAAATACGCAGTATTTT. Translated: CASSFNPLANTQYF.

J is TRBJ2-3 and V is TRBV3-1, with D possibly TRBD2 on 5 matching bases. CDR1 is LGHDT, CDR2 YNNKEL, per germline (reference sequence). The CDR3 totals 16 residues. The ends were cut back, 1 base at V and 4 bases at J, with 15 bases in the middle. The CDR3, as DNA: TGTGCCAGCAGCCAAGGTGGACTCCGAGGTCCAGATACGCAGTATTTT. Translating it yields CASSQGGLRGPDTQYF.

This clonotype was recorded a few times. The chain has TRBV5-1 and TRBJ1-2; D uncertain. The CDR3 has 13 amino acids. The germline CDR1 and CDR2 sequences are SGHRS and YFSETQ. The ends were cut back, 3 bases at V and 6 bases at J, with 12 bases in the middle. The CDR3 DNA is TGCGCCAGCAGCTATGAAAATCAAGATGGCTACACCTTC. This sequence encodes CASSYENQDGYTF.

This clonotype showed up just a few times. The V and J genes are TRBV5-6 and TRBJ1-1, with 9 bases matching TRBD1. V lost 4 bases, J lost 4 bases, and 8 bases stayed unmatched. This CDR3 contains 15 residues. Germline CDR1 and CDR2: SGHDT and YYEEEE. CDR3 nucleotide sequence: TGTGCCAGCAGCCTATTGTTGACAGGGGGCACTGAAGCTTTCTTT. This encodes CASSLLLTGGTEAFF.

This chain uses TRBV6-1 with TRBJ2-2; 11 bases line up with TRBD1. The CDR3 is 16 amino acids. CDR1 and CDR2 (germline): MNHNS, SASEGT. V trimming: 7 bases; J trimming: 4 bases; junction bases outside the gene matches: 8. CDR3 amino acids: CASNRRTGGGTGELFF. CDR3 coding DNA: TGTGCCAGCAATCGACGGACAGGGGGCGGCACCGGGGAGCTGTTTTTT.

The V call is TRBV12-3 or TRBV12-4, the J call TRBJ2-3; 7 bases align to TRBD2. The CDR3 has 17 residues. After removal of 2 bases from V and 6 bases from J, the junction contained 14 bases not matched to a gene. As DNA, the CDR3 is TGTGCCAGCAGTTTATGGGCTAGCGGTCCCTTTGGCGATACGCAGTATTTT. Encoded protein: CASSLWASGPFGDTQYF.

This clonotype was counted between two and nine times. V usage is TRBV7-9 and J usage is TRBJ2-7; D is undetermined. The germline V gene encodes CDR1 SEHNR and CDR2 FQNEAQ (reference sequence). The CDR3 is 14 residues long. V lost 0 bases to trimming and J lost 3 bases, with 9 bases between them. The CDR3 sequence: CASSLAWGNYEQYF. CDR3 nucleotide sequence: TGTGCCAGCAGCTTAGCGTGGGGAAACTACGAGCAGTACTTC.

The chain combines TRBV5-6 with TRBJ2-3; 13 nucleotides line up with TRBD2. CDR3 size: 16 residues. Germline V CDR1 and CDR2: SGHDT, YYEEEE. J lost 7 bases, V lost 2 bases, and 7 bases had no gene match. The CDR3 sequence: CASSLGTSGRGNTQYF. In DNA form, the CDR3 reads TGTGCCAGCAGCTTAGGAACTAGCGGGAGGGGCAATACGCAGTATTTT.

The V call is TRBV6-5, the J call TRBJ1-1; perhaps TRBD1 as D (5 bases). This CDR3 is built from 18 residues. Germline V gene data show CDR1 as MNHEY and CDR2 as SVGAGI. Trimming cost V 2 bases and J 1 base, with 20 bases left between them. As DNA, the CDR3 is TGTGCCAGCAGTTACACGGGGGGATCTCTCGATTGGAACACTGAAGCTTTCTTT. This sequence encodes CASSYTGGSLDWNTEAFF.

This clonotype came up a few times. The chain recombines TRBV30 with TRBJ2-7; the D is unclear. The CDR3 runs 12 residues. Trimming took off 1 base at V and 1 base at J, with 5 bases between the two ends. Germline lookup yields CDR1 GTSNPN and CDR2 SVGIG (reference sequence). CDR3 coding DNA: TGTGCCTGGAGTGAGCTATCCTACGAGCAGTACTTC. Amino acid sequence: CAWSELSYEQYF.

In this sample, this clonotype turned up once. The CDR3 sequence: CASSRVAGDTEAFF. The CDR3 region has the DNA TGTGCCAGCAGCCGAGTCGCGGGGGACACTGAAGCTTTCTTT. The rearrangement links TRBV3-1 to TRBJ1-1; possible D gene TRBD1, 5 bases. In germline, CDR1 is LGHDT, CDR2 YNNKEL (reference sequence). V dropped 4 bases and J dropped 3 bases, with 12 bases sitting between them. This CDR3 is built from 14 residues.

The CDR3 nucleotides are TGCAGTGCTAGAGGGCAGGACGAGCAGTACTTC. As protein: CSARGQDEQYF. J is TRBJ2-7 and V is TRBV20-1; D gene unclear. The CDR3 covers 11 residues. V lost 1 base and J lost 5, with 6 bases in between. Germline CDR1 DFQATT, CDR2 SNEGSKA (reference sequence).

This clonotype was picked up a small number of times. The chain couples TRBV2 to TRBJ1-5; D is unclear. The CDR3 has 16 residues. Germline V CDR1 and CDR2: SNHLY, FYNNEI. V dropped 5 bases and J dropped 7 bases, with 21 bases sitting between them. The chain's CDR3 is CASSPEVRRGKQPQHF. CDR3 bases: TGTGCCAGCAGTCCCGAAGTTCGCCGGGGTAAGCAGCCCCAGCATTTT.

V gene TRBV12-3 or TRBV12-4 combines with J gene TRBJ2-1, with D unclear. This CDR3 comprises 13 residues. V was trimmed by 7 bases and J by 0 bases, leaving 7 bases between them. CDR3: CASNPSSYNEQFF. CDR3 DNA sequence: TGTGCCAGCAACCCGAGCTCCTACAATGAGCAGTTCTTC.

The rearrangement links TRBV7-3 to TRBJ1-2; D ambiguous. V was clipped by 1 base and J by 6 bases, with 12 bases between them. The germline V gene has CDR1 SGHTA and CDR2 FQGTGA. This CDR3 comprises 14 residues. CDR3 coding DNA: TGTGCCAGCAGCTTAAGTCTGGAAAGCCATGGCTACACCTTC. This translates into CASSLSLESHGYTF.

This clonotype was counted a few times. The gene calls are TRBV15 and TRBJ2-7; no definite D call. Germline V lookup: CDR1 LNHNV, CDR2 YYDKDF (reference sequence). V lost 0 bases and J 3 bases, leaving 12 bases between the germline ends. The length of the CDR3 is 15 residues. The CDR3 here is CATSRDRWQNYEQYF. CDR3 DNA: TGTGCCACCAGCAGAGATCGATGGCAGAACTACGAGCAGTACTTC.

The V and J genes are TRBV20-1 and TRBJ1-2; 10 bases agree with TRBD1. Germline values: CDR1 DFQATT, CDR2 SNEGSKA (reference sequence). After removal of 5 bases from V and 8 bases from J, the junction contained 5 bases not matched to a gene. This CDR3 region has 12 residues. CDR3 region: CSARQGAGGYTF. In nucleotides, the CDR3 is TGCAGTGCTCGACAGGGGGCTGGAGGCTACACCTTC.

V usage is TRBV7-6 and J usage is TRBJ1-1, with D perhaps TRBD1 (6 bases). There are 13 residues in the CDR3. V shed 4 bases and J shed 10 bases, with 16 bases lying between them. Germline CDR1 is SGHVS and CDR2 is FNYEAQ. CDR3 nucleotide sequence: TGTGCCAGCAGCTCACATGGACAGCCCGGAGCTTTCTTT. It yields the protein CASSSHGQPGAFF. The full variable domain, in which reference TRBV7-6 and TRBJ1-1 provide the parts outside the CDR3, is GAGVSQSPRYKVTKRGQDVALRCDPISGHVSLYWYRQALGQGPEFLTYFNYEAQQDKSGLPNDRFSAERPEGSISTLTIQRTEQRDSAMYRCASSSHGQPGAFFGQGTRLTVV.

This clonotype has ten or more counts. The genes are TRBV20-1 and TRBJ2-1, with unresolved D. This CDR3 is built from 15 residues. In germline, CDR1 is DFQATT, CDR2 SNEGSKA (reference sequence). The V and J ends lost 0 bases and 0 bases respectively, with 9 bases between them. CDR3 sequence reads: CSARDTSSSYNEQFF. DNA for the CDR3: TGCAGTGCTAGAGATACGTCTAGCTCCTACAATGAGCAGTTCTTC.

This clonotype was counted only a few times. The chain links TRBV11-2 to TRBJ2-7; the match to TRBD2 covers 7 bases. The V gene's germline CDR1 is SGHAT and CDR2 FQNNGV. V trimming: 4 bases; J trimming: 0 bases; junction bases outside the gene matches: 9. The CDR3 is made up of 16 amino acids. CDR3 sequence: CASSSRGERDSYEQYF. The CDR3 region has the DNA TGTGCCAGCAGCTCCCGGGGGGAGCGGGACTCCTACGAGCAGTACTTC.

The chain is built from TRBV3-1 and TRBJ1-6, with D tentatively TRBD1 (6 bases). Trimming took 0 bases from V and 10 from J, leaving 13 bases between them. The CDR3 extends over 15 amino acids. Germline assignment: CDR1 LGHDT and CDR2 YNNKEL (reference sequence). Here the CDR3 reads CASSQEGTWASPLHF. The CDR3 nucleotides read TGTGCCAGCAGCCAAGAGGGGACATGGGCGTCACCCCTCCACTTT.

V gene TRBV9 combines with J gene TRBJ2-7, with 12 positions matching TRBD2. Germline V lookup: CDR1 SGDLS, CDR2 YYNGEE. The CDR3 sequence is 14 residues long. V gave up 2 bases and J gave up 3 bases; unmatched junction bases: 0. The CDR3 loop reads CASSVTSGGYEQYF. In DNA form, the CDR3 reads TGTGCCAGCAGCGTGACTAGCGGGGGCTACGAGCAGTACTTC.